This T cell receptor beta chain was sequenced for a study of blood T cell repertoires in COVID-19 (dated by TCRdb to 2020 to 2022). Regarding the complete study: Collaborator samples came from the United States, Italy and Spain and covered acute and convalescent phases of COVID-19. The prospective study material was composed of cDNA or gDNA derived from T cells, B-cell-depleted T cells, or PBMCs. The repertoires were released in a freely available public database intended as a resource for research on the immune response to SARS-CoV-2. Samples were obtained from the ongoing ImmuneRACE study (first 160 participants) and from 1,254 subjects provided by 6 global collaborators. Sample metadata almost always included a de-identified subject ID, COVID-19 status, age in years and sex. Subjects who had been exposed to COVID-19, were actively infected with it, or had recovered from it provided the deeply sampled blood TCRbeta repertoires that made up the dataset. Where HLA class I and class II types were available, the types were taken from metadata supplied by the sample provider, not from assay-based typing. Broad study findings and their caveats: Clinical and demographic metadata were provided uncurated, with the amount varying by source and participant.

TCRbeta CDR3 regions were amplified from genomic DNA using the immunoSEQ Assay, a bias-controlled multiplex PCR. Turning to the authors' computational methods: Nucleated cell counts per sample were estimated from amplification of reference gene primers within the assay. To quantify the absolute abundance of each unique TCRbeta CDR3 rearrangement, sequence reads were collapsed and filtered. Productive Simpson clonality was computed per sample as the square root of Simpson's diversity index over productive rearrangements. TCRdb re-hosts the immuneACCESS table, in-frame sequences only. Its copies lack some clones; in the studies checked, an unresolved V gene accounts for under half of them, and the cause for the rest is not known. V, J and clone size are those of that table, while D and trimming were read from the DNA. The sample table contains around 280,000 clones; only one count was recorded for 85% to 90% of them. The top ten clonotypes cover over 1% of the sample.

On this clone: It lacks a known antigen. Base qualities are not provided; no much larger clone lies one nucleotide away.

The CDR3 contains 16 residues, cysteine and phenylalanine counted. Of the read, only the CDR3 DNA is kept; its 48 bases are in frame from base 1. V is clipped by 4 bases and J by 3 bases, and the sequence between their germline boundaries is 16 bases long. Whole blood was collected in K2EDTA tubes by collaborating institutions according to the institutions' own protocols. Collaborator samples were shipped for TCRbeta analysis as frozen whole blood, isolated PBMCs, or DNA extracted from either sample type. This TCR was sampled from a man aged 65 to 79 with acute or convalescent COVID-19. The chain is encoded by TRBV23-1 joined to TRBJ1-5, with the identity of the D gene unclear. TRBV23-1 is flagged as an ORF with uncertain function. Input material: peripheral blood. The nucleotide sequence is given as TGCGCCAGCAGTCCACGAAGCCCCCGGTCCAATCAGCCCCAGCATTTT. It codes for CASSPRSPRSNQPQHF.